This T cell receptor (beta chain) was captured by sequencing in a study of cytomegalovirus exposure and HLA in healthy donors. The PCR employed 60 Vbeta primers together with 13 Jbeta primers. The assay was immunoSEQ multiplex PCR, and TCRdb's table has in-frame clones only and misses some. The sample yields 80,000 to 100,000 clones, about 81% seen once. This CDR3 contains 15 residues. Trimming shortened V by 4 bases and J by 4 bases, and 16 bases separated the two germline ends. CDR1 is LGHNA and CDR2 is YSLEER in the germline V gene. Study results and limitations: Versus the approximately 670-donor mean, an Asian-associated ancestry cluster reportedly showed fewer N-insertions in a later analysis. Upon later analysis, HLA-associated TCR beta chains proved more clonally expanded than other, equally common chains. A later analysis linked a missense DCLRE1C variant to TCR beta V- and J-gene trimming. A later analysis appeared to link common viral pathogens to several of the most significant clusters.

A remark on this clone: Its target is unknown.

The J gene is TRBJ1-1, the V gene TRBV4-3; D may be TRBD1 (6 bases). The clonotype comes from a man aged 35-49 years in good health and CMV-seronegative. The material sequenced was PBMCs. The CDR3 loop is CASSPTGNTVTEAFF. CDR3 coding DNA: TGCGCCAGCAGCCCAACAGGGAACACGGTCACTGAAGCTTTCTTT.